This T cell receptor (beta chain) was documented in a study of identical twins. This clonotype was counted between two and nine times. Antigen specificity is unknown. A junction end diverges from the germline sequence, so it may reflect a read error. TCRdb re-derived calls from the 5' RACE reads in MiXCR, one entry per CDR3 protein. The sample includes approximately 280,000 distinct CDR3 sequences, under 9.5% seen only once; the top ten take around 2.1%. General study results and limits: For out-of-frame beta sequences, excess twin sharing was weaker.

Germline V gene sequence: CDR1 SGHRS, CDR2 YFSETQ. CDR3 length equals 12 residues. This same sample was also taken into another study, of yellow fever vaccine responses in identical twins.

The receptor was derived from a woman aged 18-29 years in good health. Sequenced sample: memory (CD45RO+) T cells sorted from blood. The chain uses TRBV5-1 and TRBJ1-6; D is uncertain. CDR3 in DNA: TGCGCCATCAGCTTTTCCAATTCACCCCTCCACTTT. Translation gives CAISFSNSPLHF.